This TCR beta chain was profiled in a study of blood T cell repertoires in COVID-19. Study in general: Some COVID-19 samples were acute and others convalescent; all came from the United States, Italy and Spain. PBMCs, B-cell-depleted T cells, or T cells provided the cDNA or gDNA that made up the material.

Some clones are missing from TCRdb's copy, which holds only in-frame ones; the method was immunoSEQ multiplex PCR. The sample holds around 330,000 clones, more than 75% seen once. Participants were aged about 18 to 100 years from 20 to 30 US areas. Germline CDR1 reads SGHTS; CDR2 reads YDEGEE. CDR3 size: 13 residues. V was shortened by 0 bases and J by 1 base, with 4 bases between the two germline ends. The sequenced material came from PBMCs or T cells enriched from blood (not recorded which). This TCR derives from a man in his 60s who had recovered from COVID-19. V and J are TRBV5-8 and TRBJ1-1; no clear D gene. CDR3 sequence reads: CASSLARNTEAFF. The CDR3 bases are TGTGCCAGCAGCTTGGCGCGGAACACTGAAGCTTTCTTT.